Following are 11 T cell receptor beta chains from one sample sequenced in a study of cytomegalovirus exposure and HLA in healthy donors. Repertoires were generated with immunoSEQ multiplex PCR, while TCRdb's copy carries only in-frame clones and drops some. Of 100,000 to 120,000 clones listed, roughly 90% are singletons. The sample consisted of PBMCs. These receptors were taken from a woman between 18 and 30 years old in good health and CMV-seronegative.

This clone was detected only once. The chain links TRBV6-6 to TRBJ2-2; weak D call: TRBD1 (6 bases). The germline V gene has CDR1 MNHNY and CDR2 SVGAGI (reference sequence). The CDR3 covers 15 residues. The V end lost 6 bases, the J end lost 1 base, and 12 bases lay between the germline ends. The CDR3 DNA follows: TGTGCCAGCAGATCCGGGACAAAGAACACCGGGGAGCTGTTTTTT. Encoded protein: CASRSGTKNTGELFF.

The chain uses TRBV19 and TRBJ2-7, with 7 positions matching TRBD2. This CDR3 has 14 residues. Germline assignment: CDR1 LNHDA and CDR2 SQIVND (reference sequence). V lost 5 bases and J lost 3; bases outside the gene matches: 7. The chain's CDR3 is CASSSGGAGYEQYF. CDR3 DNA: TGTGCCAGTAGTTCGGGGGGTGCGGGCTACGAGCAGTACTTC. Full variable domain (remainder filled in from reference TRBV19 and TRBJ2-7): DGGITQSPKYLFRKEGQNVTLSCEQNLNHDAMYWYRQDPGQGLRLIYYSQIVNDFQKGDIAEGYSVSREKKESFPLTVTSAQKNPTAFYLCASSSGGAGYEQYFGPGTRLTVT.

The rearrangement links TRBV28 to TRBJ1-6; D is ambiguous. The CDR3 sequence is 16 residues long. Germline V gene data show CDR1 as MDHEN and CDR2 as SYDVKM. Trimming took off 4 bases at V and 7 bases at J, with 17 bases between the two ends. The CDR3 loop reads CASSSFGVGGNSPLHF. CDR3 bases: TGTGCCAGCAGTTCCTTTGGGGTGGGAGGAAATTCACCCCTCCACTTT.

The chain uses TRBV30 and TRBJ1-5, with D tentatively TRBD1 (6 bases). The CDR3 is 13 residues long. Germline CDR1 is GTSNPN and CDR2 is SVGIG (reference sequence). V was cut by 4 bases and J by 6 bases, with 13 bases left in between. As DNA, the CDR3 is TGTGCCTGGAAGGGCACAGGGCCTCAGCCCCAGCATTTT. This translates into CAWKGTGPQPQHF. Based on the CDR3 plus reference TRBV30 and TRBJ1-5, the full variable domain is SQTIHQWPATLVQPVGSPLSLECTVEGTSNPNLYWYRQAAGRGLQLLFYSVGIGQISSEVPQNLSASRPQDRQFILSSKKLLLSDSGFYLCAWKGTGPQPQHFGDGTRLSIL.

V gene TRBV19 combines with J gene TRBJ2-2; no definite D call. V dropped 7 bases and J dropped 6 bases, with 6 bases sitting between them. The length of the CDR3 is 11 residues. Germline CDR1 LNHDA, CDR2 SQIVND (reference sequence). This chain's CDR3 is CASNESGELFF. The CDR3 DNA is TGTGCCAGTAACGAGTCCGGGGAGCTGTTTTTT.

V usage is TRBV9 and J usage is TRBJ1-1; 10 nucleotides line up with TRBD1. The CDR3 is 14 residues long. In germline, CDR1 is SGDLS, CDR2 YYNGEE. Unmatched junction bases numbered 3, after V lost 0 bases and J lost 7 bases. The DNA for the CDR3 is TGTGCCAGCAGCGTAGGCGGGACAGGGGTTGAAGCTTTCTTT. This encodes CASSVGGTGVEAFF.

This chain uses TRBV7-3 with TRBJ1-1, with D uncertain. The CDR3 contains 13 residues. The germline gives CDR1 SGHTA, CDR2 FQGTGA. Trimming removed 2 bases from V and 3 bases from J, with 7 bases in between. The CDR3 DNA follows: TGTGCCAGCAGCTTAGTCCGTGACACTGAAGCTTTCTTT. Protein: CASSLVRDTEAFF.

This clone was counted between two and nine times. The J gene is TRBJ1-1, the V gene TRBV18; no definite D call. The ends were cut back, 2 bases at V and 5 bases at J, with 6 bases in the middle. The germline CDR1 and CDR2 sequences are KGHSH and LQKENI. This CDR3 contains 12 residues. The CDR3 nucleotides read TGTGCCAGCTCACCAGAGAGGACTGAAGCTTTCTTT. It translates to CASSPERTEAFF.

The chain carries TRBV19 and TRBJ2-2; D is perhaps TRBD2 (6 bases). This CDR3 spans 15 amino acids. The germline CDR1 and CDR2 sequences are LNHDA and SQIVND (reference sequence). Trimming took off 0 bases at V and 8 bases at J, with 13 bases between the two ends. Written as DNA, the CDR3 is TGTGCCAGTAGTATAGAGAACGGGGGTTCGGGGGAGCTGTTTTTT. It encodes CASSIENGGSGELFF.

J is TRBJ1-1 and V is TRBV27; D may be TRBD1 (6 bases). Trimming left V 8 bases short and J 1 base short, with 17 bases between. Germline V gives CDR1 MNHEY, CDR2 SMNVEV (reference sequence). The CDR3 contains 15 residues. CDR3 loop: CASRPGTLWNTEAFF. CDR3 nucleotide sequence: TGTGCCAGCCGACCCGGGACACTCTGGAACACTGAAGCTTTCTTT.

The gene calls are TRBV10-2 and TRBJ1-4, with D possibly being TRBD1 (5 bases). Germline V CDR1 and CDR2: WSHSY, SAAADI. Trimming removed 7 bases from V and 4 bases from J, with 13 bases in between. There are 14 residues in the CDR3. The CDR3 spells CASKPGLNNEKLFF. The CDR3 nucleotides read TGCGCCAGCAAACCGGGACTGAATAATGAAAAACTGTTTTTT.